These 14 T cell receptor beta chains came from one sample sequenced in a study of molecular identifiers for immune sequencing clone quantification. TCRdb itself ran the PCR reads through MiXCR, one entry per CDR3 protein. The table shows about 630,000 distinct CDR3 sequences, with about 25% occurring only once. The sample taken for sequencing was naive CD8+ T cells from blood, with Jurkat cell RNA spiked in. The subset: FACS-sorted CD8+CD4-CCR7+CD45RA+ naive T cells. The source of these receptors is a human donor in good health. Some libraries in this study had Jurkat cell RNA spiked in.

The chain combines TRBV18 with TRBJ1-2; possibly TRBD1 for D (6 bases). Trimming left V 6 bases short and J 2 bases short, with 10 bases between. This CDR3 is built from 13 residues. Germline-derived CDR1 and CDR2 are KGHSH and LQKENI. CDR3 nucleotides: TGTGCCAGCTCGAGCGGACAGAACTATGGCTACACCTTC. The encoded protein is CASSSGQNYGYTF.

This rearrangement joins TRBV13 to TRBJ1-6; no clear D. V gave up 7 bases and J gave up 6 bases, with 25 bases separating them. The CDR3 runs to 18 residues. CDR1 is PRHDT and CDR2 is FYEKMQ in the germline V gene (reference sequence). This chain's CDR3 is CASNSPSGAGSFNSPLHF. CDR3 sequence (DNA): TGTGCCAGCAACTCCCCCTCCGGTGCCGGAAGCTTTAATTCACCCCTCCACTTT.

Notes on this clonotype: A read error is possible here, since a much larger clone lies one base away. CDR3 bases: TGTGCCAGCAGCTTCGGGGCCCAGTACGAGCAGTACTTC. Its translation is CASSFGAQYEQYF. J is TRBJ2-7 and V is TRBV5-4; possibly TRBD1 or TRBD2 for D (5 bases each). CDR3 size: 13 residues. The V and J ends lost 2 bases and 4 bases respectively, with 10 bases between them. The germline V gene encodes CDR1 SGHNT and CDR2 YYREEE (reference sequence).

This clonotype was seen repeatedly, ten times or more. The V and J genes are TRBV15 and TRBJ1-5; D is unclear. The V and J ends lost 5 bases and 8 bases respectively, with 13 bases between them. Per the germline V gene, CDR1 is LNHNV and CDR2 is YYDKDF (reference sequence). The CDR3 extends over 13 amino acids. The CDR3 reads CATSPRAAEPQHF. In nucleotides, the CDR3 is TGTGCCACCAGCCCCCGGGCCGCCGAGCCCCAGCATTTT.

Ten or more counts support this clonotype. V and J are TRBV12-3 or TRBV12-4 and TRBJ1-1; D possibly corresponds to TRBD1 (6 bases). Trimming shortened V by 6 bases and J by 4 bases, and 15 bases separated the two germline ends. This CDR3 is built from 14 residues. The CDR3 nucleotides read TGTGCCAGCAGCCAAGGGGGGGAGAGCACTGAAGCTTTCTTT. As protein: CASSQGGESTEAFF.

This clonotype was seen more than once but under ten times. This chain joins TRBV7-4 and TRBJ2-1; D remains unclear. Trimming pared 1 base from V and 9 bases from J, leaving 7 bases between. Germline V gene sequence: CDR1 SGHVT, CDR2 SQSDAQ. The CDR3 has 12 amino acids. In DNA, the CDR3 is TGTGCCAGCAGCTTAGGAAGGAGTGAGCAGTTCTTC. Translating it yields CASSLGRSEQFF.

The rearrangement uses TRBV15 and TRBJ1-1; no firm D call. The CDR3 has 12 residues. The V gene lost 1 base and the J gene lost 5 bases, with 5 bases spanning the gap. The V gene's germline CDR1 is LNHNV and CDR2 YYDKDF (reference sequence). The CDR3 protein is CATSRGDTEAFF. The CDR3 nucleotides read TGTGCCACCAGCAGAGGGGATACTGAAGCTTTCTTT.

Remarks on this clonotype: The junction departs from the called germline gene at one end, perhaps through a read error. This sequence joins TRBV4-3 and TRBJ2-7; no clear D. Germline assignment: CDR1 LGHNA and CDR2 YSLEER. The CDR3 is 13 residues long. DNA for the CDR3: TGCGCCAGCAGCTCCGCCCCCTCCTACGTGCAGTACTTC. It encodes CASSSAPSYVQYF.

With regard to this clonotype: Germline and junction disagree at one end, which may indicate a read error. The rearrangement joins TRBV25-1 to TRBJ2-7, with D perhaps assigned TRBD1 or TRBD2 (5 bases each). The germline V gene has CDR1 MGHDK and CDR2 SYGVNS. The CDR3 is 16 amino acids. The CDR3, as DNA: TGTGCCAGCAGTGAACCCGGGACGGAGAACTCCTACGAGCAGCACTTC. Protein product: CASSEPGTENSYEQHF.

This clonotype was observed a handful of times. At one of its ends the junction is not consistent with the germline gene, which may arise from a read error. J is TRBJ2-3 and V is TRBV12-3 or TRBV12-4; no firm D call. The CDR3 is 13 residues long. The CDR3 loop reads CASSFSSPDTRYF. For the CDR3, the DNA is TGTGCCAGCAGTTTCAGCAGTCCAGATACGCGGTATTTT.

A few counts support this clonotype. The genes are TRBV4-1 and TRBJ1-1; 7 nucleotides match TRBD1. Germline lookup yields CDR1 MGHRA and CDR2 YSYEKL. Trimming removed 2 bases from V and 0 bases from J; junction bases left unmatched: 6. The CDR3 length is 16 residues. CDR3 amino acids: CASSQHGQEMNTEAFF. CDR3 sequence (DNA): TGCGCCAGCAGCCAACACGGACAGGAGATGAACACTGAAGCTTTCTTT.

This clonotype was found a few times. The rearrangement uses TRBV12-5 and TRBJ2-1, with 13 nucleotides matching TRBD2. The ends lost 7 bases at V and 3 bases at J; junction bases unmatched: 9. Germline CDR1 LGHNT, CDR2 FRNRAP. The CDR3 runs 17 residues. CDR3 sequence: CASALTSGGPNYNEQFF. CDR3 nucleotides: TGTGCTAGTGCCCTGACTAGCGGGGGGCCGAACTACAATGAGCAGTTCTTC.

The chain links TRBV7-9 to TRBJ2-1; a weak D match, TRBD1 (6 bases). The germline CDR1 and CDR2 sequences are SEHNR and FQNEAQ (reference sequence). The CDR3 contains 14 residues. V was clipped by 3 bases and J by 10 bases, with 16 bases between them. The CDR3 DNA follows: TGTGCCAGCAGCTTTGGACGTGCCAGGGGAGAGCAGTTCTTC. Encoded protein: CASSFGRARGEQFF.

V gene TRBV19 combines with J gene TRBJ2-1; D unresolved. The CDR3 is 12 residues long. V shed 2 bases and J shed 5 bases, with 4 bases lying between them. Per the germline V gene, CDR1 is LNHDA and CDR2 is SQIVND (reference sequence). CDR3 amino acids: CASSIPHNEQFF. The CDR3 coding sequence is TGTGCCAGTAGTATACCGCACAATGAGCAGTTCTTC.